Below, 10 T cell receptor beta chains from the same sample are listed, as sequenced in a study of blood T cells in healthy people across ages (dated by TCRdb to between 2014 and 2017). The protocol used for the library was 5' RACE. Sequencing relied on an Illumina HiSeq 2500. The second PCR ran for roughly 6 to 11 cycles and used a J-beta primer mix along with a sample-barcoded 5' primer. TCRdb reprocessing: public reads trimmed at Q25 with fastp, clones called with MiXCR, in-frame beta chains kept. One record per CDR3 amino acid sequence lists the most common genes and DNA. The sample profile shows 1.5 million to 2 million distinct CDR3 sequences; 28% of them were found once. Of the sample, over 7% is held by the ten largest clones. The sample consisted of blood. These receptors originate from a woman aged 25 to 39 in good health.

On this clonotype: One end of the junction fails to match germline, which may point to a read error. The rearrangement links TRBV20-1 to TRBJ2-1; the match to TRBD1 covers 7 bases. The germline gives CDR1 DFQATT, CDR2 SNEGSKA (reference sequence). The CDR3 consists of 16 residues. The CDR3 DNA is TGCAGTGCTAGAGCCTATACAGGGGTACGGTGCAATGAGAAGTTCTTC. Its protein product is CSARAYTGVRCNEKFF.

The rearrangement joins TRBV2 to TRBJ2-5; D gene uncertain. This CDR3 spans 13 amino acids. Between the trimmed V and J ends, which lost 10 bases and 5 bases, there was a span of 17 bases. Germline V gives CDR1 SNHLY, CDR2 FYNNEI. CDR3 loop: CATSSEWAETQYF. Here the CDR3 DNA reads TGTGCCACCTCTAGTGAATGGGCCGAGACCCAGTACTTC.

At least ten counts were recorded for this clonotype. The CDR3 bases are TGTGCCAGCAGCTTGCGGAGCTCTGGGGCCAACGTCCTGACTTTC. Amino acids: CASSLRSSGANVLTF. J is TRBJ2-6 and V is TRBV7-3; D is unclear. This CDR3 is 15 amino acids long. Germline V gives CDR1 SGHTA, CDR2 FQGTGA. V shed 3 bases and J shed 0 bases, with 6 bases lying between them. The full variable domain, with the rest looked up from reference TRBV7-3 and TRBJ2-6, is GAGVSQTPSNKVTEKGKYVELRCDPISGHTALYWYRQSLGQGPEFLIYFQGTGAADDSGLPNDRFFAVRPEGSVSTLKIQRTERGDSAVYLCASSLRSSGANVLTFGAGSRLTVL.

This clonotype was counted at least ten times. The CDR3 sequence: CASSLEQYGYTF. The CDR3 DNA reads as TGTGCCAGCAGCTTAGAGCAATATGGCTACACCTTC. The chain uses TRBV7-9 and TRBJ1-2; D is unresolved. The CDR3 extends over 12 amino acids. V was pared by 1 base and J by 5 bases, with 5 bases between. CDR1 SEHNR and CDR2 FQNEAQ come from the germline V gene (reference sequence).

V usage is TRBV7-2 and J usage is TRBJ2-6; D is unclear. Deletions cut 5 bases from V and 0 bases from J, with 8 bases between. This CDR3 has 15 amino acids. Looked up from germline, CDR1 is SGHTA and CDR2 is FQGNSA. In DNA form, the CDR3 reads TGTGCCAGCAGCCAACCCAGCTCTGGGGCCAACGTCCTGACTTTC. Residues: CASSQPSSGANVLTF.

V is TRBV7-6 and J is TRBJ2-5; D ambiguous. Per the germline V gene, CDR1 is SGHVS and CDR2 is FNYEAQ. The V gene lost 0 bases and the J gene lost 11 bases, with 16 bases spanning the gap. CDR3 length: 14 amino acids. The CDR3 sequence: CASSLARSDLEQYF. The DNA of the CDR3 is TGTGCCAGCAGCTTAGCTAGGTCAGACCTAGAGCAGTACTTC.

This clonotype was detected a few times. The chain combines TRBV29-1 with TRBJ1-1; D possibly corresponds to TRBD1 (5 bases). Germline assignment: CDR1 SQVTM and CDR2 ANQGSEA. The CDR3 has 13 residues. V gave up 7 bases and J gave up 0 bases, with 12 bases separating them. The CDR3 spells CSAHTQVNTEAFF. The DNA of the CDR3 is TGCAGCGCCCACACACAGGTGAACACTGAAGCTTTCTTT.

This clonotype was detected many times. The V and J genes are TRBV12-3 or TRBV12-4 and TRBJ2-7; D unclear. The CDR3 has 12 residues. Trimming stripped 5 bases from V and 7 bases from J, with 12 bases between. The chain's CDR3 is CASSTRLSEQYF. The CDR3 nucleotides read TGTGCCAGCAGTACCCGACTGTCTGAGCAGTACTTC.

A few counts support this clonotype. A much larger clone is a single base away; this may be a read error. V is TRBV6-5 and J is TRBJ2-1; D not resolved. CDR3 length: 14 residues. V was clipped by 0 bases and J by 13 bases, with 16 bases between them. The germline V gene has CDR1 MNHEY and CDR2 SVGAGI. The CDR3 here is CASSYSSPVVTQFF. Written as DNA, the CDR3 is TGTGCCAGCAGTTACTCCTCCCCGGTTGTGACCCAGTTCTTC.

This clonotype was observed a handful of times. A much bigger clone sits one base away, suggesting this may be a read error. V gene TRBV7-7 combines with J gene TRBJ2-5; TRBD1 aligns across 12 bases. The CDR3 is made up of 16 amino acids. Germline assignment: CDR1 SSHAT and CDR2 FNYEAQ (reference sequence). Germline trimming cut 5 bases from V and 4 bases from J; bases unmatched to any gene: 8. The DNA for the CDR3 is TGTGCCAGCAGCGTCGGGACAGGGGGCGCGGGAGAGACCCAGTACTTC. Its protein is CASSVGTGGAGETQYF.